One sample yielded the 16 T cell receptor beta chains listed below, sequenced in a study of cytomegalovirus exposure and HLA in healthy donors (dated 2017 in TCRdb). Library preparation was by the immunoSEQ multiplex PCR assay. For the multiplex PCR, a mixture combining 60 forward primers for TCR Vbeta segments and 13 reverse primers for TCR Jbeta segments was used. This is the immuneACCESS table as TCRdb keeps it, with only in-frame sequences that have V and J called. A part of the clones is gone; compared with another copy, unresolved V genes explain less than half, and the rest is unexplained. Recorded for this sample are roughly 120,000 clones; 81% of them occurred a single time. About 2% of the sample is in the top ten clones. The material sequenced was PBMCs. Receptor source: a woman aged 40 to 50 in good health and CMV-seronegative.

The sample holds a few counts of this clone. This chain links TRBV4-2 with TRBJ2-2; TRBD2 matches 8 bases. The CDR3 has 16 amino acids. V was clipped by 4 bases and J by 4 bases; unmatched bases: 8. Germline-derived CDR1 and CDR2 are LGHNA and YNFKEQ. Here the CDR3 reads CASSLQTSAPTGELFF. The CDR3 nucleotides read TGTGCCAGCAGCCTACAGACTAGCGCTCCCACCGGGGAGCTGTTTTTT.

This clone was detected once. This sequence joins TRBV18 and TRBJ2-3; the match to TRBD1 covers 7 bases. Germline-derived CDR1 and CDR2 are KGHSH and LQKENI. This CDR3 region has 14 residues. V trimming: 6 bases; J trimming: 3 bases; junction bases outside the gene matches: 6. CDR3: CASSTGFKTDTQYF. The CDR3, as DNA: TGTGCCAGCTCGACAGGGTTTAAGACAGATACGCAGTATTTT.

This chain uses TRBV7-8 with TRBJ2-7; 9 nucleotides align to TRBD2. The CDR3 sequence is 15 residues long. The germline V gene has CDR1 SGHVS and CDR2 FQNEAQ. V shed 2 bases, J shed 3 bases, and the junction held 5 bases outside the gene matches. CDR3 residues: CASSLRRGGLYEQYF. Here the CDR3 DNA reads TGTGCCAGCAGCTTAAGGCGGGGGGGCCTCTACGAGCAGTACTTC.

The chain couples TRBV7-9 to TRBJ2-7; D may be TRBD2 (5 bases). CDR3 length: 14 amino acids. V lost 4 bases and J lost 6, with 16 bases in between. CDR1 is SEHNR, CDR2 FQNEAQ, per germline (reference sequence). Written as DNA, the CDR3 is TGTGCCAGCAGCTCCTTGGAGGACTCAGGCGAGCAGTACTTC. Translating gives CASSSLEDSGEQYF.

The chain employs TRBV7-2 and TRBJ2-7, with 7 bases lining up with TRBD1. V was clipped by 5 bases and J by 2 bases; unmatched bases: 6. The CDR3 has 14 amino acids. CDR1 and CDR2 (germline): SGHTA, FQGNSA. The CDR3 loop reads CASSQTGTAYEQYF. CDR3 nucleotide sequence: TGTGCCAGCAGCCAGACCGGGACAGCCTACGAGCAGTACTTC. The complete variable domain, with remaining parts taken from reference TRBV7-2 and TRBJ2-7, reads GAGVSQSPSNKVTEKGKDVELRCDPISGHTALYWYRQSLGQGLEFLIYFQGNSAPDKSGLPSDRFSAERTGGSVSTLTIQRTQQEDSAVYLCASSQTGTAYEQYFGPGTRLTVT.

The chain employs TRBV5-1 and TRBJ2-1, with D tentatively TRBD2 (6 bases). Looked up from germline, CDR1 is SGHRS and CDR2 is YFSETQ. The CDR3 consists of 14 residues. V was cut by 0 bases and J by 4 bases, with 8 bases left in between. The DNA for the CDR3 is TGCGCCAGCAGCTTGGGTAGCGGATACAATGAGCAGTTCTTC. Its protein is CASSLGSGYNEQFF.

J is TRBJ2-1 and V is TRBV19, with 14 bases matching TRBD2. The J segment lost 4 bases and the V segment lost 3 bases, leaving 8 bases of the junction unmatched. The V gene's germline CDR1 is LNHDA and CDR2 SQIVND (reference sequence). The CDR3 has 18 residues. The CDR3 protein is CASSMGKTSGRVYNEQFF. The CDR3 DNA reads TGTGCCAGTAGTATGGGTAAGACTAGCGGGAGGGTATACAATGAGCAGTTCTTC. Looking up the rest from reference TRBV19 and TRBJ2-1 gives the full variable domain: DGGITQSPKYLFRKEGQNVTLSCEQNLNHDAMYWYRQDPGQGLRLIYYSQIVNDFQKGDIAEGYSVSREKKESFPLTVTSAQKNPTAFYLCASSMGKTSGRVYNEQFFGPGTRLTVL.

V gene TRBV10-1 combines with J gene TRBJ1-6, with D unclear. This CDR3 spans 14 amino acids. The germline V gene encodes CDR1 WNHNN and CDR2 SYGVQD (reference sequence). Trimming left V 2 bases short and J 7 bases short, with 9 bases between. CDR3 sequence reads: CASSEEGSNSPLHF. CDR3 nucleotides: TGCGCCAGCAGTGAGGAGGGTAGCAATTCACCCCTCCACTTT.

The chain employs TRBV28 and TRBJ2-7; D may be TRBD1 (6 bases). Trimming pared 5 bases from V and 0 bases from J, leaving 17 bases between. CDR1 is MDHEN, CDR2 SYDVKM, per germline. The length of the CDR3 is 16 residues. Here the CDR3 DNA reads TGTGCCAGCAGTCACGACAGGAAAATATTCTCCTACGAGCAGTACTTC. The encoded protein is CASSHDRKIFSYEQYF.

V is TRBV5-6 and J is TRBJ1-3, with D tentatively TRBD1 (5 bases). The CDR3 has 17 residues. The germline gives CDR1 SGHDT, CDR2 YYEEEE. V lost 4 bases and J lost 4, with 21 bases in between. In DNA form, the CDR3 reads TGTGCCAGCAGCAAGAATCACAGGATCACGGCCGGAAACACCATATATTTT. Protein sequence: CASSKNHRITAGNTIYF.

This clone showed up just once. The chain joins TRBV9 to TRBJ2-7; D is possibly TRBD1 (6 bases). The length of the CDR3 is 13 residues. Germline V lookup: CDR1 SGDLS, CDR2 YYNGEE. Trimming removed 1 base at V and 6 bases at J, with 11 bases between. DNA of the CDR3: TGTGCCAGCAGCGTAACAGGGACGGGCGAGCAGTACTTC. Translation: CASSVTGTGEQYF.

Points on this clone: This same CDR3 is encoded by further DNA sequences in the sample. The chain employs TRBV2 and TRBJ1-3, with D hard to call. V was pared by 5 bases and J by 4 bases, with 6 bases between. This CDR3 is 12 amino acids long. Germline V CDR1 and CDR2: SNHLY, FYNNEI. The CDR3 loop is CASSYSGNTIYF. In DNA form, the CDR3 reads TGTGCCAGCAGTTACAGCGGAAACACCATATATTTT.

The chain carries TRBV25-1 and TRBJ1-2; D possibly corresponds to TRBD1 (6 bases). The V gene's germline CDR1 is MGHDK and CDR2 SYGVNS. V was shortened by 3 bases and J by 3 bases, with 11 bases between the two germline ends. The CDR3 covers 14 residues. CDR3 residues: CASSEWDTDYGYTF. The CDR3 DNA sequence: TGTGCCAGCAGTGAGTGGGACACCGACTATGGCTACACCTTC.

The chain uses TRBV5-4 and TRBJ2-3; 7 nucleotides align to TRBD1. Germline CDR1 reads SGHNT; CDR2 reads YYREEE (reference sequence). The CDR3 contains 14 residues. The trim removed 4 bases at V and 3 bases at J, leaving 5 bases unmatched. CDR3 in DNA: TGTGCCAGCAGCCCGCGACAGGGAACAGATACGCAGTATTTT. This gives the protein CASSPRQGTDTQYF. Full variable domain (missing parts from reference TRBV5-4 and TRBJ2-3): ETGVTQSPTHLIKTRGQQVTLRCSSQSGHNTVSWYQQALGQGPQFIFQYYREEENGRGNFPPRFSGLQFPNYSSELNVNALELDDSALYLCASSPRQGTDTQYFGPGTRLTVL.

The CDR3 here is CASSPTGDLYEQYF. DNA for the CDR3: TGCGCCAGCAGCCCGACAGGGGATCTCTACGAGCAGTACTTC. V gene TRBV5-1 combines with J gene TRBJ2-7; 8 bases are shared with TRBD1. The CDR3 has 14 amino acids. The ends lost 4 bases at V and 3 bases at J; junction bases unmatched: 6. Germline V gene lookup returns CDR1 SGHRS and CDR2 YFSETQ.

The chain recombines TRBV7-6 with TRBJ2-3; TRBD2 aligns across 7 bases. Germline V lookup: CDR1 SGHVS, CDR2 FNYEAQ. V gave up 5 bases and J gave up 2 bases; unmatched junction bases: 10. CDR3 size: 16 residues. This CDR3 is CASSQLIAGPTDTQYF. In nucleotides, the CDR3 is TGTGCCAGCAGCCAACTAATAGCGGGTCCCACAGATACGCAGTATTTT. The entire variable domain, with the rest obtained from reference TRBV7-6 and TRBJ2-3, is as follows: GAGVSQSPRYKVTKRGQDVALRCDPISGHVSLYWYRQALGQGPEFLTYFNYEAQQDKSGLPNDRFSAERPEGSISTLTIQRTEQRDSAMYRCASSQLIAGPTDTQYFGPGTRLTVL.